The 5 T cell receptor beta chains reported below all come from one sample, sequenced in a study of blood T cells in healthy people across ages (dated by TCRdb to the mid-2010s). The receptor library was made with 5' RACE. TCRdb names Illumina HiSeq 2500 as the instrument used. A second about 6 to 11 cycle PCR used a sample-barcoded 5' primer and a J-beta primer mix. Clones were called with MiXCR by TCRdb after fastp trimmed the public reads at Q25, and only in-frame beta chains were retained. For every CDR3 protein sequence, its rows merge into one entry that carries the most common genes and DNA. This sample is represented by approximately 790,000 distinct CDR3 sequences; about 59% of them were singletons. Around a quarter of the sample belongs to the ten largest clones. The sample was blood. The receptor set was obtained from a man under 40 in good health.

The V and J genes are TRBV14 and TRBJ2-1, with 7 bases matching TRBD2. V trimming: 0 bases; J trimming: 10 bases; junction bases outside the gene matches: 3. CDR3 length: 13 amino acids. Germline V gives CDR1 SGHDN, CDR2 FVKESK. CDR3 bases: TGTGCCAGCAGCCAAGATTCGACTAGCGAGCAGTTCTTC. Protein: CASSQDSTSEQFF.

The chain employs TRBV20-1 and TRBJ2-7; no definite D call. V was cut by 0 bases and J by 3 bases, with 9 bases left in between. The CDR3 is 13 amino acids. Germline V gives CDR1 DFQATT, CDR2 SNEGSKA (reference sequence). The CDR3 bases are TGCAGTGCTAGAGATCCCCGGAGCTACGAGCAGTACTTC. Protein product: CSARDPRSYEQYF.

V usage is TRBV7-8 and J usage is TRBJ1-6; D gene unclear. The germline CDR1 and CDR2 sequences are SGHVS and FQNEAQ. Trimming took 0 bases from V and 0 from J, leaving 9 bases between them. This CDR3 spans 17 amino acids. The CDR3 DNA follows: TGTGCCAGCAGCTTAGCGCTCGGCAGCTCCTATAATTCACCCCTCCACTTT. Its protein product is CASSLALGSSYNSPLHF.

A remark on this clonotype: One end of the junction fails to match germline, which may point to a read error. The V call is TRBV4-1, the J call TRBJ2-5, with 8 bases matching TRBD2. Germline assignment: CDR1 MGHRA and CDR2 YSYEKL. The CDR3 covers 18 residues. The CDR3 sequence: CASSQDRARGREEETQHF. As DNA, the CDR3 is TGCGCCAGCAGCCAAGATCGAGCGCGGGGGCGGGAGGAAGAGACCCAGCACTTC.

The chain couples TRBV9 to TRBJ1-2; a weak D match, TRBD1 (5 bases). The V end lost 3 bases, the J end lost 2 bases, and 14 bases lay between the germline ends. The CDR3 covers 15 residues. CDR1 SGDLS and CDR2 YYNGEE come from the germline V gene. The CDR3 nucleotides read TGTGCCAGCAGCGGTCTCCGGGGCGAAAACTATGGCTACACCTTC. This translates into CASSGLRGENYGYTF.